Listed below are T cell receptor beta chains from one sample, sequenced in a study of CD8+ T cells in alopecia areata. The data were produced by immunoSEQ multiplex PCR, yet TCRdb's version contains in-frame clones alone and is incomplete. This table holds around 140,000 clones, roughly three fifths found once. The sequenced sample was CD4+ T cells sorted from blood, obtained at week 0. All receptors derive from a human donor with alopecia areata. Both conserved end residues are part of each CDR3. The D gene is left open where the match is weak. Expanded clones get a size class; other rows say once, few or many, or leave the size out.

clone size: NA; D gene: TRBD2; J gene: TRBJ2-5; V gene: TRBV19; CDR3 DNA: TGTGCCTCCTCGCGGGGGGGACAAGAGACCCAGTACTTC; CDR3 protein: CASSRGGQETQYF
clone size: NA; D gene: NA; J gene: TRBJ2-2; V gene: TRBV29-1; CDR3 DNA: TGCAGCGTTGGGAAAGGGCGGGACACCGGGGAGCTGTTTTTT; CDR3 protein: CSVGKGRDTGELFF
clone size: NA; D gene: NA; J gene: TRBJ2-1; V gene: TRBV29-1; CDR3 DNA: TGCAGCGCCGACCCCTACAATGAGCAGTTCTTC; CDR3 protein: CSADPYNEQFF
clone size: NA; D gene: NA; J gene: TRBJ2-7; V gene: TRBV7-9; CDR3 DNA: TGTGCCAGCAGGTTACTAGTGGGGGACTACGAGCAGTACTTC; CDR3 protein: CASRLLVGDYEQYF
clone size: NA; D gene: NA; J gene: TRBJ2-4; V gene: TRBV11-2; CDR3 DNA: TGTGCCAGCAGCTTTCCGGGGCAGGAAAACATTCAGTACTTC; CDR3 protein: CASSFPGQENIQYF
clone size: NA; D gene: NA; J gene: TRBJ2-5; V gene: TRBV7-2; CDR3 DNA: TGTGCCAGCAGCACCCGGGTGCAAGAGACCCAGTACTTC; CDR3 protein: CASSTRVQETQYF
clone size: NA; D gene: NA; J gene: TRBJ1-4; V gene: TRBV5-6; CDR3 DNA: TGTGCCAGCAGCTTCGGTAATGAAAAACTGTTTTTT; CDR3 protein: CASSFGNEKLFF
clone size: few; D gene: NA; J gene: TRBJ1-6; V gene: TRBV7-9; CDR3 DNA: TGTGCCAGCAGCACGAGTCTGGGGCCGGGAAATTCACCCCTCCACTTT; CDR3 protein: CASSTSLGPGNSPLHF
clone size: NA; D gene: TRBD1; J gene: TRBJ2-5; V gene: TRBV4-1; CDR3 DNA: TGCGCCAGCAGCCAACCGGGACAGCAAGAGACCCAGTACTTC; CDR3 protein: CASSQPGQQETQYF
clone size: NA; D gene: NA; J gene: TRBJ1-5; V gene: TRBV29-1; CDR3 DNA: TGCAGCGCGTTACAGGGAAATCAGCCCCAGCATTTT; CDR3 protein: CSALQGNQPQHF
clone size: NA; D gene: NA; J gene: TRBJ1-2; V gene: TRBV4-1; CDR3 DNA: TGCGCCAGCAGCCAACCCGGACGGAGACTCTATGGCTACACCTTC; CDR3 protein: CASSQPGRRLYGYTF
clone size: NA; D gene: NA; J gene: TRBJ2-6; V gene: TRBV9; CDR3 DNA: TGTGCCAGCAGCGTACCCGGGGCCAACGTCCTGACTTTC; CDR3 protein: CASSVPGANVLTF
clone size: NA; D gene: TRBD1; J gene: TRBJ2-2; V gene: TRBV5-4; CDR3 DNA: TGTGCCAGCAGCTTACAGGGGATCGGGGAGCTGTTTTTT; CDR3 protein: CASSLQGIGELFF
clone size: NA; D gene: TRBD1; J gene: TRBJ2-5; V gene: TRBV7-2; CDR3 DNA: TGCGCCAGCAGCTTAGGGGGACAGGGCCCCGACTGGACCCAGTACTTC; CDR3 protein: CASSLGGQGPDWTQYF
clone size: few; D gene: NA; J gene: TRBJ1-5; V gene: TRBV7-9; CDR3 DNA: TGTGCCAGCAGCTTACCTGAACAGCCCCAGCATTTT; CDR3 protein: CASSLPEQPQHF
clone size: NA; D gene: TRBD1; J gene: TRBJ1-1; V gene: TRBV30; CDR3 DNA: TGTGCCTGGAGTATAAAGGGGGCCCTGAACACTGAAGCTTTCTTT; CDR3 protein: CAWSIKGALNTEAFF
clone size: NA; D gene: NA; J gene: TRBJ1-1; V gene: TRBV7-2; CDR3 DNA: TGTGCCAGCAGCTTCGGGGGGAACACTGAAGCTTTCTTT; CDR3 protein: CASSFGGNTEAFF
clone size: NA; D gene: NA; J gene: TRBJ2-7; V gene: TRBV7-2; CDR3 DNA: TGTGCCAGCAGCTTAGCTCAAGGGCCCTACGAGCAGTACTTC; CDR3 protein: CASSLAQGPYEQYF
clone size: NA; D gene: NA; J gene: TRBJ2-7; V gene: TRBV30; CDR3 DNA: TGTGCCTGGAGTAGGGACCGGAGCTCCTACGAGCAGTACTTC; CDR3 protein: CAWSRDRSSYEQYF
clone size: many; D gene: TRBD1; J gene: TRBJ1-6; V gene: TRBV9; CDR3 DNA: TGTGCCAGCAGCGTAGTTGGGACAGGGAGTCCCCTCCACTTT; CDR3 protein: CASSVVGTGSPLHF
clone size: NA; D gene: TRBD2; J gene: TRBJ2-2; V gene: TRBV30; CDR3 DNA: TGTGGAGGTGGGAGGGGCCCAGGGGAGCTGTTTTTT; CDR3 protein: CGGGRGPGELFF
clone size: NA; D gene: TRBD2; J gene: TRBJ2-7; V gene: TRBV11-1; CDR3 DNA: TGTGCCAGCAGCTTAGCGAGCGGGGAATCCTACGAGCAGTACTTC; CDR3 protein: CASSLASGESYEQYF
clone size: NA; D gene: TRBD1; J gene: TRBJ1-2; V gene: TRBV4-3; CDR3 DNA: TGCGCCAGCAGCCGATCGGACAGGGTGGACGGCTACACCTTC; CDR3 protein: CASSRSDRVDGYTF
clone size: few; D gene: TRBD1; J gene: TRBJ1-5; V gene: TRBV29-1; CDR3 DNA: TGCAGCGTTCTGGACAGGGGGTATCAGCCCCAGCATTTT; CDR3 protein: CSVLDRGYQPQHF
clone size: once; D gene: NA; J gene: TRBJ2-3; V gene: TRBV29-1; CDR3 DNA: TGCAGCGTTTTAACGGGGAATACGCAGTATTTT; CDR3 protein: CSVLTGNTQYF
clone size: few; D gene: NA; J gene: TRBJ2-7; V gene: TRBV13; CDR3 DNA: TGTGCCAGCAGCCCCCGAGCTAACAGTGGAAACTACGAGCAGTACTTC; CDR3 protein: CASSPRANSGNYEQYF
clone size: NA; D gene: NA; J gene: TRBJ2-5; V gene: TRBV2; CDR3 DNA: TGTGCCAGCAGTGAAGACCATTATGGGACCCAGTACTTC; CDR3 protein: CASSEDHYGTQYF
clone size: NA; D gene: NA; J gene: TRBJ1-5; V gene: TRBV5-6; CDR3 DNA: TGTGCCAGCAGCTTGGGGTTGGCAGGGGTTCAGCCCCAGCATTTT; CDR3 protein: CASSLGLAGVQPQHF
clone size: NA; D gene: NA; J gene: TRBJ2-5; V gene: TRBV4-2; CDR3 DNA: TGTGCCAGCAGCCAAGCACCGGGGGAGACCCAGTACTTC; CDR3 protein: CASSQAPGETQYF
clone size: few; D gene: NA; J gene: TRBJ2-1; V gene: TRBV30; CDR3 DNA: TGTGCCTGGAGTGGAAGGAATGAGCAGTTCTTC; CDR3 protein: CAWSGRNEQFF
clone size: few; D gene: TRBD1; J gene: TRBJ1-5; V gene: TRBV29-1; CDR3 DNA: TGCAGCGTTCGCGACGGGACAGCATCAAATCAGCCCCAGCATTTT; CDR3 protein: CSVRDGTASNQPQHF
clone size: few; D gene: NA; J gene: TRBJ2-3; V gene: TRBV25-1; CDR3 DNA: TGTGCCAGCAGTGAATGGGTAGGCGGGGCAGACACAGATACGCAGTATTTT; CDR3 protein: CASSEWVGGADTDTQYF
clone size: NA; D gene: NA; J gene: TRBJ1-2; V gene: TRBV29-1; CDR3 DNA: TGCAGCGTGAGTGGGGGGAACTATGGCTACACCTTC; CDR3 protein: CSVSGGNYGYTF
clone size: few; D gene: NA; J gene: TRBJ2-5; V gene: TRBV5-1; CDR3 DNA: TGCGCCAGCAGCTTAGTGACGGGGGAAACCGCACAGACCCAGTACTTC; CDR3 protein: CASSLVTGETAQTQYF
clone size: NA; D gene: NA; J gene: TRBJ2-7; V gene: TRBV6-4; CDR3 DNA: TGTGCCAGCACCCAAGGTAAAGAAATCTACGAGCAGTACTTC; CDR3 protein: CASTQGKEIYEQYF
clone size: NA; D gene: NA; J gene: TRBJ2-5; V gene: TRBV20-1; CDR3 DNA: TGCAGTGTTAAGGCGGTAGAGACCCAGTACTTC; CDR3 protein: CSVKAVETQYF
clone size: NA; D gene: TRBD1; J gene: TRBJ2-6; V gene: TRBV7-2; CDR3 DNA: TGTGCCAGCAGCTGGGGACAGGGCAGCTCTGGGGCCAACGTCCTGACTTTC; CDR3 protein: CASSWGQGSSGANVLTF
clone size: NA; D gene: NA; J gene: TRBJ1-5; V gene: TRBV7-8; CDR3 DNA: TGTGCCAGCAGCTCCAGGACAGATAGCAATCAGCCCCAGCATTTT; CDR3 protein: CASSSRTDSNQPQHF
clone size: few; D gene: NA; J gene: TRBJ2-5; V gene: TRBV7-8; CDR3 DNA: TGTGCCAGCAGCTCCATCCGGGGTCGCCAAGAGACCCAGTACTTC; CDR3 protein: CASSSIRGRQETQYF
clone size: few; D gene: TRBD1; J gene: TRBJ1-1; V gene: TRBV19; CDR3 DNA: TGTGCCAGTAGTAGGACAGGTTTGAACACTGAAGCTTTCTTT; CDR3 protein: CASSRTGLNTEAFF
clone size: few; D gene: NA; J gene: TRBJ2-6; V gene: TRBV25-1; CDR3 DNA: TGTGCCAGCAGTCAGGGGGGCTCTGGGGCCAACGTCCTGACTTTC; CDR3 protein: CASSQGGSGANVLTF
clone size: few; D gene: NA; J gene: TRBJ2-7; V gene: TRBV29-1; CDR3 DNA: TGCAGCCCATGGGACAAAGACAGAGTGGGCGAGCAGTACTTC; CDR3 protein: CSPWDKDRVGEQYF
clone size: NA; D gene: NA; J gene: TRBJ1-1; V gene: TRBV2; CDR3 DNA: TGTGCCAGCAGTGGGAGTGGGAACACTGAAGCTTTCTTT; CDR3 protein: CASSGSGNTEAFF
clone size: NA; D gene: NA; J gene: TRBJ2-4; V gene: TRBV7-2; CDR3 DNA: TGTGCCAGCAGCTTAACTACCTCTAGCATTCAGTACTTC; CDR3 protein: CASSLTTSSIQYF
clone size: few; D gene: NA; J gene: TRBJ1-2; V gene: TRBV29-1; CDR3 DNA: TGCAGCGTTGAAGTTGGGGCAGTTCGTGGCTACACCTTC; CDR3 protein: CSVEVGAVRGYTF
clone size: NA; D gene: NA; J gene: TRBJ1-1; V gene: TRBV5-4; CDR3 DNA: TGTGCCAGCAGCTTGGGATCGGGGCCCGCTGATTACCCAATGAACACTGAAGCTTTCTTT; CDR3 protein: CASSLGSGPADYPMNTEAFF
clone size: few; D gene: NA; J gene: TRBJ2-7; V gene: TRBV2; CDR3 DNA: TGTGCCAGCAGTGTGGTTGGGGGCGAAAGCTACGAGCAGTACTTC; CDR3 protein: CASSVVGGESYEQYF
clone size: NA; D gene: TRBD1; J gene: TRBJ2-7; V gene: TRBV7-9; CDR3 DNA: TGTGCCAGCAGCCTCCACAGGGGCCCGAGCTCCTACGAGCAGTACTTC; CDR3 protein: CASSLHRGPSSYEQYF
clone size: NA; D gene: NA; J gene: TRBJ1-1; V gene: TRBV7-9; CDR3 DNA: TGTGCCAGCAGCTTAGGACCGAGGGAGGGAGCTTTCTTT; CDR3 protein: CASSLGPREGAFF
clone size: NA; D gene: NA; J gene: TRBJ1-2; V gene: TRBV7-9; CDR3 DNA: TGTGCCAGCAGCTTTATCCGCCCGGGGGGTGATGGCTACACCTTC; CDR3 protein: CASSFIRPGGDGYTF
clone size: NA; D gene: TRBD2; J gene: TRBJ2-3; V gene: TRBV11-2; CDR3 DNA: TGTGCCAGCAGCGCAGCTAGCGGGGGTTTGGTGGGAGATACGCAGTATTTT; CDR3 protein: CASSAASGGLVGDTQYF